This is a list of T cell receptor beta chains from one sample in a study of blood T cell repertoires in COVID-19. Sequencing used immunoSEQ multiplex PCR; TCRdb keeps in-frame clones, though not all of them. In the table there are roughly 50,000 clones, 80% to 90% of which are singletons. Sequencing was done on a sample of peripheral blood. The receptor set was obtained from a man aged 50 to 60 with acute or convalescent COVID-19. The conserved cysteine and the conserved F or W are not part of the CDR3 here.

j_call cdr3_length v_call cdr3_aa
TRBJ1-6 13 TRBV9 ASSVRSGYNSPLH
TRBJ1-6 13 TRBV9 ASSVQGAGNSPLH
TRBJ2-1 13 TRBV4-1 ASSQADRVWDEQF
TRBJ1-3 14 TRBV6-5 ASSYSPGNAGNTIY
TRBJ2-3 10 TRBV12-3/TRBV12-4 ASSPSTDTQY
TRBJ2-3 12 TRBV5-4 ASSPRTGQDTQY
TRBJ2-1 15 TRBV19 ASSIGRTSGRFREQF
TRBJ2-1 11 TRBV10-1 ASRGSSYNEQF
TRBJ1-1 12 TRBV7-2 ASSLVFGRNEAF
TRBJ1-3 12 TRBV9 ASSGDISGNTIY
TRBJ1-5 13 TRBV5-1 ASSLEGNSNQPQH
TRBJ2-7 14 TRBV4-2 ASSHGQGGNAYEQY
TRBJ2-3 11 TRBV12-3/TRBV12-4 ASSYQGADTQY
TRBJ2-4 8 TRBV7-9 ASGRNIQY
TRBJ1-1 10 TRBV6-5 ASKTGEVEAF
TRBJ1-6 12 TRBV6-5 ASSYSDKSAPLH
TRBJ1-2 13 TRBV27 ASRTGGTGVYGYT
TRBJ2-1 13 TRBV6-6 ASSYIAGVYDEQF
TRBJ2-5 10 TRBV9 ASSVEYGTQY
TRBJ2-2 12 TRBV5-1 ASKDTGNTGELF
TRBJ1-1 11 TRBV3-1/TRBV3-2 ASVRTENTEAF
TRBJ2-5 12 TRBV5-1 ASRRQDSQETQY
TRBJ2-4 13 TRBV2 ASSGGPLAKNIQY
TRBJ2-5 11 TRBV19 ASSRGLQETQY
TRBJ2-1 13 TRBV28 ASSTSGSSDNEQF
TRBJ1-5 12 TRBV30 AWRDAGGNQPQH
TRBJ2-7 11 TRBV10-3 AITSVGGHEQY
TRBJ2-1 11 TRBV18 ASSLDSYNEQF
TRBJ1-3 13 TRBV4-3 ASSQDSVSGNTIY
TRBJ2-1 11 TRBV28 ASSLQGAGEQF
TRBJ1-1 13 TRBV7-3 ASSLGSGGNTEAF
TRBJ1-4 14 TRBV5-1 ASSPRTGHNNEKLF
TRBJ2-7 12 TRBV5-1 ASSRYSTLYEQY
TRBJ1-2 13 TRBV5-4 ASSLARAGDYGYT
TRBJ2-7 13 TRBV5-6 ASSSGQTYPYEQY
TRBJ2-5 11 TRBV5-4 ASSFLGEETQY
TRBJ1-1 12 TRBV3-1/TRBV3-2 ASSAVSRQAEAF
TRBJ1-2 12 TRBV3-1/TRBV3-2 ASTPKGEDYGYT
TRBJ2-2 15 TRBV24-1 ATRGYSGQGTTGELF
TRBJ1-6 12 TRBV7-2 ASSSRQANSPLH
TRBJ1-1 12 TRBV5-1 ASSLNPDRSEAF
TRBJ2-1 13 TRBV7-8 ASRGREAAGNEQF
TRBJ1-6 11 TRBV6-5 ASRDDSYSPLH
TRBJ2-7 12 TRBV19 ASSSGVQYYEQY
TRBJ2-2 11 TRBV29-1 SVGQGDTGELF
TRBJ2-3 12 TRBV10-1 ASSEILAGGPLH
TRBJ1-2 14 TRBV5-6 ASSFPAPGGVYGYT
TRBJ1-1 15 TRBV19 ASSIVGSYHMNTEAF
TRBJ2-7 13 TRBV5-1 ASSLVVSGSNEQY
TRBJ2-7 12 TRBV7-9 ASSLTPGYRWQY
TRBJ1-4 14 TRBV7-9 ASSSPDRETNEKLF